A selection of T cell receptor beta chains follows, all from one sample in a study of siplizumab effects on memory and regulatory T cells. The repertoire was sequenced with immunoSEQ multiplex PCR; TCRdb's copy has only in-frame clones and lacks some. The sample holds 85,000 to 130,000 clones; around 95% are singletons and the top ten take under 0.7%. Source material: Tregs sorted from blood. Receptors originate from a human donor in good health. The CDR3 runs from the conserved cysteine through the conserved F or W. Only part of the rows carry a size: once, few, many, or a class if the clone is expanded.

>TRBJ2-4|-|TRBV9
CASSGQGLAKNIQYF
>TRBJ2-1|-|TRBV7-8
CASSLVWDRYNEQFF
>TRBJ2-1|-|TRBV28
CATGGNEQFF
>TRBJ1-2|-|TRBV23-1
CASSQFTPTKDYGYTF
>TRBJ2-5|-|TRBV11-2
CASSLVVGTQYF
>TRBJ2-5|once|TRBV21-1
CASSKRPGQPQETQYF
>TRBJ2-1|-|TRBV2
CASRGDLFF
>TRBJ1-5|few|TRBV27
CASKRGDQPQHF
>TRBJ1-2|-|TRBV4-1
CASSQFFIGYGYTF
>TRBJ2-2|-|TRBV2
CASSSQTGGLGELFF
>TRBJ2-1|-|TRBV11-3
CASSTRQSSYNEQFF
>TRBJ2-6|once|TRBV4-2
CASSQKKGGSGANVLTF
>TRBJ2-5|-|TRBV7-9
CASSWFPQETQYF
>TRBJ1-1|-|TRBV6-5
CASSYVGRGGSAFF
>TRBJ2-3|-|TRBV7-2
CASSFSGIPDTQYF
>TRBJ2-3|-|TRBV10-3
CAISESRVGDTQYF
>TRBJ2-7|-|TRBV28
CASNSQGAYEQYF
>TRBJ1-4|once|TRBV11-2
CASSDGTKNEKLFF
>TRBJ1-4|-|TRBV28
CASSRAGTGNEKLFF
>TRBJ2-3|-|TRBV5-6
CASSLEWGASTDTQYF
>TRBJ2-7|-|TRBV6-5
CASSYSPSYRAYEQYF
>-|-|TRBV5-1
CASSLRSGSSYEQYF
>TRBJ1-1|-|TRBV7-9
CASSLGGQGAFMNTEAFF
>TRBJ1-1|-|TRBV5-1
CASSLLWGGTEAFF
>TRBJ2-7|-|TRBV19
CASSNPGTGVNEQYF
>-|-|TRBV5-1
CASRAVAGGAYEQYF
>TRBJ1-2|once|TRBV5-8
CASSLSVIHGYTF
>TRBJ2-7|-|TRBV10-1
CASSDGGISYEQYF
>TRBJ2-7|-|TRBV5-1
CASTPTWQGGRNEQYF
>TRBJ1-2|-|TRBV5-6
CASSLGGNGYTF
>TRBJ2-5|-|TRBV5-6
CASSLLGSKETQYF
>TRBJ2-1|-|TRBV5-1
CASSYRGFDNEQFF
>TRBJ2-3|-|TRBV5-6
CASSLIRGATDTQYF
>TRBJ1-1|-|TRBV18
CASSPRRGGMNTEAFF
>TRBJ1-4|once|TRBV27
CASSQDRASEKLFF
>TRBJ2-7|-|TRBV5-4
CASSRWGGGSYEQYF
>TRBJ1-3|-|TRBV28
CARPAGASDNTIYF
>TRBJ2-3|-|TRBV18
CASSPSLGTDTQYF
>TRBJ2-2|-|TRBV27
CASSFMVGTGELFF
>TRBJ2-3|-|TRBV30
CAWGTSGSTDTQYF
>TRBJ2-1|-|TRBV30
CAWVDPIRPYNEQFF
>TRBJ1-1|-|TRBV28
CASSFRPGGTEAFF